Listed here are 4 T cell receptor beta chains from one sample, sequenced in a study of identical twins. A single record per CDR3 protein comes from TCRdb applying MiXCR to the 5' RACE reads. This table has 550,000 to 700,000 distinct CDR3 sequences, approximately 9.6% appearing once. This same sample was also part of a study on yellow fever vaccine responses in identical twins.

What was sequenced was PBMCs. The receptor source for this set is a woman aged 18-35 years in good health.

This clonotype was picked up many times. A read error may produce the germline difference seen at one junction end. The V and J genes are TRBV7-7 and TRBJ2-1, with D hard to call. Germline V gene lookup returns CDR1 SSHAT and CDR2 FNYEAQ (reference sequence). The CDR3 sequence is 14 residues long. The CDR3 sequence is CASSLVGGSNEQFF. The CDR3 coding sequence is TGTGCTAGCAGCTTAGTGGGCGGAAGCAATGAGCAGTTCTTC.

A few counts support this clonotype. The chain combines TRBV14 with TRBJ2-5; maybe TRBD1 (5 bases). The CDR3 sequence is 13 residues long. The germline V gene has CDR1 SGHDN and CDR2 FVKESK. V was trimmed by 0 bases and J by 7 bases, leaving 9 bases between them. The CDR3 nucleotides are TGTGCCAGCAGCCAAGATATAAGGGGGACCCAGTACTTC. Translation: CASSQDIRGTQYF. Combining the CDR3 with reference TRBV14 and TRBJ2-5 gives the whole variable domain EAGVTQFPSHSVIEKGQTVTLRCDPISGHDNLYWYRRVMGKEIKFLLHFVKESKQDESGMPNNRFLAERTGGTYSTLKVQPAELEDSGVYFCASSQDIRGTQYFGPGTRLLVL.

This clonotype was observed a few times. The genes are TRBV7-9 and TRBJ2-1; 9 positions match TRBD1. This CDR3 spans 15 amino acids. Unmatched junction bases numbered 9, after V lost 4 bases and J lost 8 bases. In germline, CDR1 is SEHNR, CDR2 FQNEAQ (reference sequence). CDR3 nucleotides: TGTGCCAGCAGCTCTTCGGGACAGGGATTGTATGAGCAGTTCTTC. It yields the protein CASSSSGQGLYEQFF.

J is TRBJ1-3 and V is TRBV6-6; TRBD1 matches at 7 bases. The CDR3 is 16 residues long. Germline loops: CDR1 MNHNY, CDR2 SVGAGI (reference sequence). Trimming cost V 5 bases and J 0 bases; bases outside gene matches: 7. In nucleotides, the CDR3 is TGTGCCAGCAGTCCTCGCGACAGGGCCTCTGGAAACACCATATATTTT. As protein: CASSPRDRASGNTIYF.